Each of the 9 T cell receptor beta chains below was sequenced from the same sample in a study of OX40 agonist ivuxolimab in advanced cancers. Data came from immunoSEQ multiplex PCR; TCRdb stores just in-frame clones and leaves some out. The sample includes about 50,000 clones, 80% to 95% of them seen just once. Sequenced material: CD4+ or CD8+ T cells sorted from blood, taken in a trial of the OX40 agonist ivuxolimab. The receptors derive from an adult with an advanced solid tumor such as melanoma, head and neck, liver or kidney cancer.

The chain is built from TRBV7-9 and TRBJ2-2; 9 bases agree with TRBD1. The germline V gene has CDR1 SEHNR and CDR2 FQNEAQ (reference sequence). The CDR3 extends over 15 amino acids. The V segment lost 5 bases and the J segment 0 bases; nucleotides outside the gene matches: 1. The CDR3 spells CASSRQGANTGELFF. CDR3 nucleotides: TGTGCCAGCAGCCGACAGGGGGCGAACACCGGGGAGCTGTTTTTT. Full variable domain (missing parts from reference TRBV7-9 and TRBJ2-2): DTGVSQNPRHKITKRGQNVTFRCDPISEHNRLYWYRQTLGQGPEFLTYFQNEAQLEKSRLLSDRFSAERPKGSFSTLEIQRTEQGDSAMYLCASSRQGANTGELFFGEGSRLTVL.

The CDR3 DNA reads TGTGCCAGCAGCCCCCGTGTGAGCGGGGGGTTATGGGAGACCCAGTACTTC. Amino acids: CASSPRVSGGLWETQYF. The chain joins TRBV7-6 to TRBJ2-5; 9 bases map to TRBD2. Germline V gene data show CDR1 as SGHVS and CDR2 as FNYEAQ. With 5 bases clipped from V and 5 bases from J, the junction kept 15 bases outside the gene matches. There are 17 residues in the CDR3. Based on the CDR3 plus reference TRBV7-6 and TRBJ2-5, the full variable domain is GAGVSQSPRYKVTKRGQDVALRCDPISGHVSLYWYRQALGQGPEFLTYFNYEAQQDKSGLPNDRFSAERPEGSISTLTIQRTEQRDSAMYRCASSPRVSGGLWETQYFGPGTRLLVL.

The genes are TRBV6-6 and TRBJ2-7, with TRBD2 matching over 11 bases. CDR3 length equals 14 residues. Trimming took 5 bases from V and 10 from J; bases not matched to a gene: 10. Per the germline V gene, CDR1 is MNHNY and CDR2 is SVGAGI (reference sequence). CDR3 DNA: TGTGCCAGCAGTACCCCGGGGCTAGCGGGGGGCCAGTACGTC. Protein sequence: CASSTPGLAGGQYV.

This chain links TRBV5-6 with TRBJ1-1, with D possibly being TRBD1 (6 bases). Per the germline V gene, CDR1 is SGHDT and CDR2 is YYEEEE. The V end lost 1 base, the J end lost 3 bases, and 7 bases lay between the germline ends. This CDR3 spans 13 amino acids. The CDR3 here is CASSLNRDTEAFF. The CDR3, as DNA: TGTGCCAGCAGCTTGAACAGGGACACTGAAGCTTTCTTT.

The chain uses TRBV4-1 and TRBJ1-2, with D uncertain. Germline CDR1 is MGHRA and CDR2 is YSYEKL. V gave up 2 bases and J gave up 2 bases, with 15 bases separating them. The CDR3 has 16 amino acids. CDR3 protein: CASSQNRASQNYGYTF. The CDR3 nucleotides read TGCGCCAGCAGCCAAAACCGGGCCAGTCAGAACTATGGCTACACCTTC.

The DNA for the CDR3 is TGTGCCAGCAGTGATTCAGTAGTCTCTGGCTACACCTTC. Translating it yields CASSDSVVSGYTF. V and J are TRBV25-1 and TRBJ1-2; D gene ambiguous. The CDR3 sequence is 13 residues long. Germline V CDR1 and CDR2: MGHDK, SYGVNS. V was clipped by 3 bases and J by 7 bases, with 12 bases between them.

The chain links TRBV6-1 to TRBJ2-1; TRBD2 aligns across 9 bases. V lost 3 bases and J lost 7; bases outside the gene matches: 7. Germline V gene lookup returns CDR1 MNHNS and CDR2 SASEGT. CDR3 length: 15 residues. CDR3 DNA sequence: TGTGCCAGCAGTGAGCGCGGGGGGGCAATGAATGAGCAGTTCTTC. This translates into CASSERGGAMNEQFF.

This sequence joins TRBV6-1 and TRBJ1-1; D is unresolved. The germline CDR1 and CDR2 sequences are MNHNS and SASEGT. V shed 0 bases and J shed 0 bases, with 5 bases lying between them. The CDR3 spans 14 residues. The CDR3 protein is CASSEARLNTEAFF. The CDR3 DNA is TGTGCCAGCAGTGAAGCGCGATTGAACACTGAAGCTTTCTTT.

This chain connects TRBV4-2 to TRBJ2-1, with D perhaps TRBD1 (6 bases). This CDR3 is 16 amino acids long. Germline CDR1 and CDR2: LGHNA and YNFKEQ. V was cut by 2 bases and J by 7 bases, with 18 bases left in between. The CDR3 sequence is CASSQSPATGYNEQFF. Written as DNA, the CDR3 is TGTGCCAGCAGCCAATCCCCTGCTACAGGGTATAATGAGCAGTTCTTC.